Below, 27 T cell receptor beta chains from the same sample are listed, as sequenced in a study of T-cell reconstitution after alpha-beta-depleted transplantation in children. Using unique molecular identifiers, the investigators prepared the TCRbeta library. TCRdb ran MiXCR on the PCR reads and lists one entry per CDR3 protein. The sample lists 700,000 to 950,000 distinct CDR3 sequences; roughly 16% were seen once. The specimen was PBMCs, mostly from graft donor cells, collected 360 days after TCRalphabeta/CD19-depleted stem cell transplant. These receptor sequences come from a male patient younger than 18 who had a stem cell transplant for acute lymphoblastic leukemia, so the T cells may come from the graft donor.

Many counts were recorded for this clonotype. V usage is TRBV12-3 or TRBV12-4 and J usage is TRBJ2-4, with D unresolved. The CDR3 spans 13 residues. Trimming stripped 5 bases from V and 3 bases from J, with 8 bases between. The CDR3 nucleotides are TGTGCCAGCAGTCCCCAGCTCAAAAACATTCAGTACTTC. Its protein is CASSPQLKNIQYF.

Worth noting for this clonotype: The junction shows a germline mismatch at one end, possibly a read error. The rearrangement uses TRBV4-2 and TRBJ2-1, with 9 bases lining up with TRBD2. Germline assignment: CDR1 LGHNA and CDR2 YNFKEQ. This CDR3 region has 18 residues. The CDR3 loop reads CAISPGVAGVVDLNEQFF. The CDR3 nucleotides are TGTGCCATCAGCCCTGGGGTAGCGGGAGTAGTGGACCTCAATGAGCAGTTCTTC.

The table lists this clonotype with a few counts. The chain carries TRBV11-1 and TRBJ2-7, with D perhaps TRBD1 (6 bases). This CDR3 spans 18 amino acids. Germline values: CDR1 SGHAT, CDR2 FQDESV (reference sequence). The ends were cut back, 2 bases at V and 4 bases at J, with 24 bases in the middle. The CDR3 region is CASSLSSLTGPLGYEQYF. The CDR3 coding sequence is TGTGCCAGCAGCTTAAGTTCCCTGACAGGACCTCTTGGGTACGAGCAGTACTTC. Combining the CDR3 with reference TRBV11-1 and TRBJ2-7 gives the whole variable domain EAEVAQSPRYKITEKSQAVAFWCDPISGHATLYWYRQILGQGPELLVQFQDESVVDDSQLPKDRFSAERLKGVDSTLKIQPAELGDSAMYLCASSLSSLTGPLGYEQYFGPGTRLTVT.

A few counts support this clonotype. The J gene is TRBJ2-1, the V gene TRBV5-4; D is perhaps TRBD2 (5 bases). The CDR3 has 15 amino acids. From germline, CDR1 is SGHNT and CDR2 YYREEE (reference sequence). V shed 4 bases and J shed 0 bases, with 11 bases lying between them. The CDR3 protein is CASSQRLSSYNEQFF. CDR3 nucleotides: TGTGCCAGCAGCCAGCGGTTGAGCTCCTACAATGAGCAGTTCTTC.

This clonotype has just a few counts. The gene calls are TRBV4-2 and TRBJ2-1; 11 bases line up with TRBD2. Trimming took 2 bases from V and 7 from J; bases not matched to a gene: 7. Germline-derived CDR1 and CDR2 are LGHNA and YNFKEQ. The CDR3 is 16 amino acids. CDR3 nucleotide sequence: TGTGCCAGCAGCCAACCACTAGCGGGAGCGGAGAATGAGCAGTTCTTC. As protein: CASSQPLAGAENEQFF.

This clonotype turned up a few times. The chain links TRBV29-1 to TRBJ1-1; no reliable D call. Germline loops: CDR1 SQVTM, CDR2 ANQGSEA. V was clipped by 2 bases and J by 0 bases, with 7 bases between them. The CDR3 loop spans 13 amino acids. The CDR3 sequence: CSVERTVNTEAFF. As DNA, the CDR3 is TGCAGCGTTGAAAGAACAGTGAACACTGAAGCTTTCTTT.

V is TRBV7-2 and J is TRBJ1-5, with D possibly TRBD1 on 5 matching bases. Per the germline V gene, CDR1 is SGHTA and CDR2 is FQGNSA. This CDR3 is 14 amino acids long. Trimming pared 4 bases from V and 7 bases from J, leaving 14 bases between. The CDR3 spells CASSSYKRGQPQHF. CDR3 bases: TGTGCCAGCAGCTCTTACAAAAGGGGCCAGCCCCAGCATTTT.

The gene calls are TRBV29-1 and TRBJ2-5; D may be TRBD1 or TRBD2 (5 bases each). The ends were cut back, 7 bases at V and 4 bases at J, with 13 bases in the middle. From germline, CDR1 is SQVTM and CDR2 ANQGSEA. This CDR3 region has 12 residues. The CDR3 sequence: CSAGLGGETQYF. Written as DNA, the CDR3 is TGCAGCGCGGGGCTAGGAGGAGAGACCCAGTACTTC.

CDR3 DNA: TGTGCCAGCAGCCCCTATCCCCAACAAACTGAAGCTTTCTTT. Protein: CASSPYPQQTEAFF. This chain uses TRBV7-3 with TRBJ1-1; no reliable D call. CDR1 SGHTA and CDR2 FQGTGA come from the germline V gene. Trimming pared 5 bases from V and 5 bases from J, leaving 15 bases between. The CDR3 is 14 amino acids.

This clonotype has only a few counts. The chain links TRBV20-1 to TRBJ1-2; D call uncertain. CDR1 is DFQATT, CDR2 SNEGSKA, per germline (reference sequence). CDR3 length: 13 amino acids. Trimming left V 3 bases short and J 0 bases short, with 8 bases between. The CDR3 region is CSARAEANYGYTF. The CDR3 nucleotides are TGCAGTGCTAGGGCCGAAGCTAACTATGGCTACACCTTC.

This clonotype has a handful of counts. The CDR3 DNA is TGCGCCAGCAGCGTAACCGAAGGGAACATTCAGTACTTC. It yields the protein CASSVTEGNIQYF. The J gene is TRBJ2-4, the V gene TRBV5-1, with D hard to call. The CDR3 runs 13 residues. Looked up from germline, CDR1 is SGHRS and CDR2 is YFSETQ. V was pared by 4 bases and J by 7 bases, with 12 bases between.

This sequence joins TRBV5-1 and TRBJ2-1, with 10 nucleotides matching TRBD2. V lost 2 bases, J lost 4 bases, and 6 bases stayed unmatched. CDR1 and CDR2 (germline): SGHRS, YFSETQ. CDR3 size: 16 residues. CDR3 sequence: CASSLPRTSGYNEQFF. The CDR3 coding sequence is TGCGCCAGCAGCTTACCCCGGACTAGCGGTTACAATGAGCAGTTCTTC.

This clonotype was seen a few times. The chain links TRBV12-3 or TRBV12-4 to TRBJ2-1; D perhaps matches TRBD1 (6 bases). CDR3 length: 14 amino acids. The V end lost 8 bases, the J end lost 3 bases, and 14 bases lay between the germline ends. The CDR3 sequence: CASWRPDSYNEQFF. The CDR3, as DNA: TGTGCCAGCTGGAGGCCGGACAGCTACAATGAGCAGTTCTTC.

Remarks on this clonotype: Compared with germline, one end of the junction differs, possibly owing to a read error. The rearrangement joins TRBV20-1 to TRBJ2-5; D remains unclear. In germline, CDR1 is DFQATT, CDR2 SNEGSKA (reference sequence). The CDR3 is made up of 10 amino acids. The CDR3 is CSAVQETQCF. Written as DNA, the CDR3 is TGCAGTGCGGTGCAAGAGACCCAGTGCTTC.

This clonotype has ten or more counts. The chain uses TRBV5-1 and TRBJ2-1, with 8 bases fitting TRBD2. Looked up from germline, CDR1 is SGHRS and CDR2 is YFSETQ. The CDR3 is 15 amino acids. V dropped 0 bases and J dropped 9; count of bases not matched to a gene: 8. CDR3 sequence: CASSLVAGRIVEQFF. The CDR3 nucleotides read TGCGCCAGCAGCTTGGTAGCGGGGAGGATCGTTGAGCAGTTCTTC.

A note on this clonotype: At one boundary the junction diverges from the germline segment, which might be a read error. The chain is built from TRBV7-8 and TRBJ1-5; a weak D match, TRBD1 (5 bases). The germline V gene has CDR1 SGHVS and CDR2 FQNEAQ. This CDR3 has 14 amino acids. CDR3 amino acids: CASNLRGYNQPQHF. CDR3 DNA: TGTGCCAGCAACTTAAGGGGATACAATCAGCCCCAGCATTTT.

This chain joins TRBV6-2 or TRBV6-3 and TRBJ2-1; 13 bases line up with TRBD2. Germline CDR1 reads MNHEY; CDR2 reads SVGEGT. Unmatched junction bases numbered 6, after V lost 4 bases and J lost 6 bases. The CDR3 covers 16 residues. Here the CDR3 reads CASSFTSGRAANEQFF. The CDR3 coding sequence is TGTGCCAGCAGTTTTACTAGCGGGAGGGCCGCCAATGAGCAGTTCTTC.

The chain combines TRBV3-1 with TRBJ2-7, with D possibly TRBD1 on 5 matching bases. The CDR3 is made up of 13 amino acids. V lost 2 bases and J 7 bases, leaving 12 bases between the germline ends. Germline CDR1 and CDR2: LGHDT and YNNKEL (reference sequence). DNA of the CDR3: TGTGCCAGCAGCCAAAGACAGTTCTGGGAGCAGTACTTC. The encoded protein is CASSQRQFWEQYF.

The J gene is TRBJ2-1, the V gene TRBV7-9; 7 nucleotides align to TRBD1. Germline V lookup: CDR1 SEHNR, CDR2 FQNEAQ (reference sequence). The CDR3 loop spans 14 amino acids. V lost 3 bases to trimming and J lost 10 bases; unmatched junction nucleotides: 9. Here the CDR3 DNA reads TGTGCCAGCAGCTTGAAAGGGGGCCTGGCCGAGCAGTTCTTC. Protein: CASSLKGGLAEQFF.

In this sample, this clonotype turned up a few times. CDR3 nucleotide sequence: TGCATCGGAACAGTCCCTAAGGGAGCTTTCTTT. It is translated as CIGTVPKGAFF. This sequence joins TRBV20-1 and TRBJ1-1; D call uncertain. This CDR3 contains 11 residues. Germline V gene sequence: CDR1 DFQATT, CDR2 SNEGSKA (reference sequence).

Notes on this clonotype: A junction boundary mismatches the germline segment, possibly from a read error. CDR3 protein: CASSQAGTSNPNGIF. The CDR3 DNA reads as TGCGCCAGCAGCCAGGCCGGGACTAGCAATCCAAACGGTATCTTC. V and J are TRBV4-1 and TRBJ2-1, with TRBD2 matching over 9 bases. The CDR3 covers 15 residues. CDR1 and CDR2 from the germline V gene are MGHRA and YSYEKL.

There are a few counts of this clonotype. CDR3 nucleotides: TGCGCCAGCAGCTTGGTCGTAGGGGGGCCTAACTATGGCTACACCTTC. It codes for CASSLVVGGPNYGYTF. The chain joins TRBV5-1 to TRBJ1-2, with D possibly matching TRBD1 (6 bases). The CDR3 sequence is 16 residues long. Trimming shortened V by 0 bases and J by 0 bases, and 12 bases separated the two germline ends. Germline V lookup: CDR1 SGHRS, CDR2 YFSETQ.

V usage is TRBV12-3 or TRBV12-4 and J usage is TRBJ2-3, with a weak D call TRBD1 (6 bases). Trimming stripped 5 bases from V and 6 bases from J, with 24 bases between. The CDR3 has 17 residues. The CDR3 region is CASSPTSKTGRWDTQYF. The CDR3 DNA reads TGTGCCAGCAGTCCCACCTCAAAAACAGGGAGATGGGATACGCAGTATTTT.

The chain uses TRBV5-1 and TRBJ1-5, with TRBD1 as a possible D gene (5 bases). The CDR3 consists of 16 residues. CDR1 is SGHRS, CDR2 YFSETQ, per germline. V gave up 1 base and J gave up 2 bases, with 13 bases separating them. The CDR3, as DNA: TGCGCCAGCAGCTTGTTTAGGGGCGAGGGCAATCAGCCCCAGCATTTT. Translation gives CASSLFRGEGNQPQHF.

This clonotype was counted a few times. The chain recombines TRBV6-2 or TRBV6-3 with TRBJ2-7; 10 bases align to TRBD2. The CDR3 has 15 amino acids. Germline CDR1 and CDR2: MNHEY and SVGEGT. With V trimmed by 8 bases and J by 1 base, 8 bases remained unmatched. The CDR3 DNA follows: TGTGCCAGCCTCTCCCCTAGCGGGAGTTCCTACGAGCAGTACTTC. The encoded protein is CASLSPSGSSYEQYF.

The genes are TRBV5-1 and TRBJ2-1, with 13 bases aligning to TRBD2. The CDR3 contains 17 residues. The V gene's germline CDR1 is SGHRS and CDR2 YFSETQ. V dropped 4 bases and J dropped 4; count of bases not matched to a gene: 8. The CDR3 loop reads CASSVGLAGTSYNEQFF. The DNA for the CDR3 is TGCGCCAGCAGCGTGGGACTAGCGGGAACATCTTACAATGAGCAGTTCTTC.

This clonotype came up a few times. The rearrangement links TRBV7-8 to TRBJ2-3, with 11 nucleotides matching TRBD2. The V and J ends lost 1 base and 2 bases, in that order; junction bases with no gene match: 2. CDR3 size: 16 residues. CDR1 and CDR2 from the germline V gene are SGHVS and FQNEAQ. The DNA of the CDR3 is TGTGCCAGCAGCTTAGTAGCGGGAGGGCTCACAGATACGCAGTATTTT. Translated: CASSLVAGGLTDTQYF.